The rows below give T cell receptor beta chains drawn from one sample of a study of neurological immune-mediated disorders. In TCRdb, the 5' RACE reads were re-called with MiXCR into one record per CDR3 protein. The sample carries about 21,000 distinct CDR3 sequences, around 15% recorded once. The sequencing sample was made of PBMCs. Source of these receptors: a female donor with HTLV-1-associated myelopathy (HAM/TSP). The CDR3 runs from the conserved cysteine through the conserved F or W. The D gene is left open where the match is weak. Only some rows state a clone size, as once, few, many or a class for expanded clones.

V gene: TRBV19
J gene: TRBJ2-2
clone size: many
D gene: TRBD2
CDR3 DNA: TGTGCCAGTAGCGATCGGGGGGGGGAAACCGGGGAGCTGTTTTTT
CDR3 protein: CASSDRGGETGELFF

V gene: TRBV7-2
J gene: TRBJ1-5
clone size: -
D gene: -
CDR3 DNA: -
CDR3 protein: CASSFYICSARVGDSLATQHF

V gene: TRBV4-1
J gene: TRBJ2-1
clone size: many
D gene: -
CDR3 DNA: TGCGCCAGCAGCCATCGGGGCGACCCCTCCTACAATGAGCAGTTCTTC
CDR3 protein: CASSHRGDPSYNEQFF

V gene: TRBV7-2
J gene: TRBJ2-3
clone size: many
D gene: TRBD2
CDR3 DNA: TGTGCCAGCAGCTTAAGGGCTAGCGGGGCCACCGCTAGCACAGATACGCAGTATTTT
CDR3 protein: CASSLRASGATASTDTQYF

V gene: TRBV20-1
J gene: TRBJ1-1
clone size: many
D gene: -
CDR3 DNA: TGCAGTGCTAAAGGGACCACTGAAGCTTTCTTT
CDR3 protein: CSAKGTTEAFF

V gene: TRBV12-5
J gene: TRBJ1-1
clone size: many
D gene: -
CDR3 DNA: TGTGCTAGTGGTTTCTGGGGGGTCCCCACTGAAGCTTTCTTT
CDR3 protein: CASGFWGVPTEAFF

V gene: TRBV6-5
J gene: TRBJ2-1
clone size: many
D gene: -
CDR3 DNA: TGTGCCAGCAGTTACTCGCTGGGGGATGAGCAGTTCTTC
CDR3 protein: CASSYSLGDEQFF

V gene: TRBV3-1
J gene: TRBJ2-7
clone size: many
D gene: -
CDR3 DNA: TGTGCCAGCAGCCCCCTGGGTCGGCCCTACGAGCAGTACTTC
CDR3 protein: CASSPLGRPYEQYF

V gene: TRBV11-3
J gene: TRBJ2-5
clone size: once
D gene: -
CDR3 DNA: TGTGCCAGCAGCTTGTGGTCCGGGGACCAAGAGACCCAGTACTTC
CDR3 protein: CASSLWSGDQETQYF

V gene: TRBV5-1
J gene: TRBJ1-3
clone size: many
D gene: -
CDR3 DNA: TGCGCCAGCAGCCCCGGGGGAAGGAGCTCTGGAAACACCATATATTTT
CDR3 protein: CASSPGGRSSGNTIYF

V gene: TRBV6-5
J gene: TRBJ2-7
clone size: large
D gene: -
CDR3 DNA: TGTGCCAGCAGTTATCAGGCCGGGGGCTACGAGCAGTACTTC
CDR3 protein: CASSYQAGGYEQYF

V gene: TRBV20-1
J gene: TRBJ2-3
clone size: many
D gene: -
CDR3 DNA: TGCAGTGCTAGAGCCTTAGGCACAGATACGCAGTATTTT
CDR3 protein: CSARALGTDTQYF

V gene: TRBV5-1
J gene: TRBJ2-3
clone size: many
D gene: TRBD2
CDR3 DNA: TGCGCCAGCAGCTTGTTCCCGGGACTAGCGGGGGGAGGAGATACGCAGTATTTT
CDR3 protein: CASSLFPGLAGGGDTQYF

V gene: TRBV7-2
J gene: TRBJ2-5
clone size: many
D gene: -
CDR3 DNA: TGTGCCAGCAGCGCCTACAACAGACAAGAGACCCAGTACTTC
CDR3 protein: CASSAYNRQETQYF

V gene: TRBV13
J gene: TRBJ2-7
clone size: many
D gene: TRBD2
CDR3 DNA: TGTGCCAGCAGCTTAGGGGGGACTAGACGTCCCTCCGAGCAGTACTTC
CDR3 protein: CASSLGGTRRPSEQYF

V gene: TRBV3-1
J gene: TRBJ2-3
clone size: medium-sized
D gene: -
CDR3 DNA: TGTGCCAGCGGACCAGGGACAGATACGCAGTATTTT
CDR3 protein: CASGPGTDTQYF